A selection of T cell receptor beta chains follows, all from one sample in a study of blood T cell repertoires in COVID-19. Sequencing was performed with immunoSEQ multiplex PCR; in TCRdb, only in-frame clones are kept and a portion is missing. The sample has about 200,000 clones; 65% to 85% are singletons. Input material: PBMCs or T cells enriched from blood (not recorded which). Every receptor here comes from a woman aged 35 to 49 with acute COVID-19. Each CDR3 is given with its conserved first and last residue. Each record gives: D gene, clone size, V gene, J gene, CDR3 protein, CDR3 DNA. The D gene is left open where the match is weak. Rows may omit the clone size; those that give it use once, few, many or a size class.

d_gene: NA
abundance: once
v_gene: TRBV9
j_gene: TRBJ1-1
CDR3aa: CASSVGSSTFDTEAFF
CDR3nt: TGTGCCAGCAGCGTAGGGAGTAGCACGTTTGACACTGAAGCTTTCTTT

d_gene: NA
abundance: NA
v_gene: TRBV7-8
j_gene: TRBJ2-3
CDR3aa: CASSSQSDTQYF
CDR3nt: TGTGCCAGCAGCTCACAGTCAGATACGCAGTATTTT

d_gene: TRBD1
abundance: NA
v_gene: TRBV28
j_gene: TRBJ2-5
CDR3aa: CASSLDRVGETQYF
CDR3nt: TGTGCCAGCAGTTTAGACAGGGTCGGGGAGACCCAGTACTTC

d_gene: NA
abundance: NA
v_gene: TRBV5-4
j_gene: TRBJ1-2
CDR3aa: CASSPGVWDTYGYTF
CDR3nt: TGTGCCAGCAGCCCCGGGGTTTGGGATACCTATGGCTACACCTTC

d_gene: NA
abundance: NA
v_gene: TRBV27
j_gene: TRBJ1-6
CDR3aa: CASSPTRDSSNSPLHF
CDR3nt: TGTGCCAGCAGTCCCACACGGGACTCAAGTAATTCACCCCTCCACTTT

d_gene: TRBD1
abundance: NA
v_gene: TRBV3-1/TRBV3-2
j_gene: TRBJ1-5
CDR3aa: CASSQFTGDQPQHF
CDR3nt: TGTGCCAGCAGCCAATTTACAGGGGATCAGCCCCAGCATTTT

d_gene: NA
abundance: once
v_gene: TRBV18
j_gene: TRBJ2-1
CDR3aa: CASSRAHGNEQFF
CDR3nt: TGTGCCAGCTCGAGGGCCCATGGGAATGAGCAGTTCTTC

d_gene: TRBD1
abundance: NA
v_gene: TRBV19
j_gene: TRBJ2-7
CDR3aa: CASSKNRQGRDEQYF
CDR3nt: TGTGCCAGTAGTAAAAATAGACAGGGCAGAGACGAGCAGTACTTC

d_gene: NA
abundance: NA
v_gene: TRBV2
j_gene: TRBJ2-2
CDR3aa: CGLIRGGTGELFF
CDR3nt: TGTGGACTTATTAGGGGTGGGACCGGGGAGCTGTTTTTT

d_gene: TRBD1
abundance: NA
v_gene: TRBV19
j_gene: TRBJ1-6
CDR3aa: CASRDRGGSPLHF
CDR3nt: TGTGCCAGTAGAGACAGGGGAGGATCACCCCTCCACTTT

d_gene: TRBD1
abundance: NA
v_gene: TRBV18
j_gene: TRBJ1-4
CDR3aa: CASSPGQGGANEKLFF
CDR3nt: TGTGCCAGCTCACCGGGACAGGGGGGAGCTAATGAAAAACTGTTTTTT

d_gene: TRBD1
abundance: NA
v_gene: TRBV12-3/TRBV12-4
j_gene: TRBJ2-7
CDR3aa: CASTFDREREQYF
CDR3nt: TGTGCCAGCACCTTTGACAGGGAGCGAGAGCAGTACTTC

d_gene: TRBD1
abundance: NA
v_gene: TRBV19
j_gene: TRBJ2-7
CDR3aa: CASSISGTGVYEQYF
CDR3nt: TGTGCCAGTAGTATTAGTGGGACAGGGGTCTACGAGCAGTACTTC

d_gene: NA
abundance: once
v_gene: TRBV20-1
j_gene: TRBJ2-7
CDR3aa: CSAAAYEQYF
CDR3nt: TGCAGTGCGGCTGCTTACGAGCAGTACTTC

d_gene: NA
abundance: NA
v_gene: TRBV29-1
j_gene: TRBJ1-1
CDR3aa: CSVKQSLNTEAFF
CDR3nt: TGCAGCGTAAAACAGAGCTTGAACACTGAAGCTTTCTTT

d_gene: NA
abundance: NA
v_gene: TRBV29-1
j_gene: TRBJ1-1
CDR3aa: CSVAQTMNTEAFF
CDR3nt: TGCAGCGTCGCGCAGACTATGAACACTGAAGCTTTCTTT

d_gene: NA
abundance: NA
v_gene: TRBV27
j_gene: TRBJ1-6
CDR3aa: CASSLEGVGSSYNSPLHF
CDR3nt: TGTGCCAGCAGTTTAGAAGGGGTCGGTAGCTCCTATAATTCACCCCTCCACTTT

d_gene: NA
abundance: NA
v_gene: TRBV7-7
j_gene: TRBJ2-2
CDR3aa: CASSQDQGANTGELFF
CDR3nt: TGTGCTAGCAGCCAAGATCAGGGCGCGAACACCGGGGAGCTGTTTTTT

d_gene: NA
abundance: NA
v_gene: TRBV19
j_gene: TRBJ2-6
CDR3aa: CASRPQVSGANVLTF
CDR3nt: TGTGCCAGTAGACCTCAGGTCTCTGGGGCCAACGTCCTGACTTTC

d_gene: NA
abundance: NA
v_gene: TRBV29-1
j_gene: TRBJ1-3
CDR3aa: CSVLELSGNTIYF
CDR3nt: TGCAGCGTACTAGAACTCTCTGGAAACACCATATATTTT

d_gene: TRBD1
abundance: NA
v_gene: TRBV4-1
j_gene: TRBJ1-2
CDR3aa: CASSRVSRTGDGYTF
CDR3nt: TGCGCCAGCAGCCGAGTATCGAGGACAGGGGATGGCTACACCTTC

d_gene: TRBD2
abundance: NA
v_gene: TRBV6-2/TRBV6-3
j_gene: TRBJ2-1
CDR3aa: CASTPSGSPHNEQFF
CDR3nt: TGTGCCAGCACCCCTAGCGGGAGTCCCCACAATGAGCAGTTCTTC

d_gene: NA
abundance: NA
v_gene: TRBV11-2
j_gene: TRBJ2-2
CDR3aa: CASSLALGPGELFF
CDR3nt: TGTGCCAGCAGCTTGGCACTAGGTCCCGGGGAGCTGTTTTTT

d_gene: TRBD1
abundance: NA
v_gene: TRBV28
j_gene: TRBJ1-2
CDR3aa: CASSSTRQGAHYGYTF
CDR3nt: TGTGCCAGCAGTTCCACCAGACAGGGGGCGCACTATGGCTACACCTTC